Listed below are T cell receptor beta chains from one sample, sequenced in a study of cytomegalovirus exposure and HLA in healthy donors. The assay was immunoSEQ multiplex PCR, and TCRdb's table has in-frame clones only and misses some. Altogether roughly 130,000 clones are present, about four fifths being singletons, with the ten largest covering approximately 2%. Sequenced: PBMCs. Source of these receptors: a man in his late teens or twenties in good health and CMV-seronegative. Each CDR3 is given with its conserved first and last residue. The D gene is left open where the match is weak. Clone size appears in some rows only: once, few, many, or a class for an expanded clone.

V	D	size	J	CDR3	DNA
TRBV18	TRBD1	NA	TRBJ2-7	CASSPRTGYEQYF	TGTGCCAGCTCACCACGGACAGGCTACGAGCAGTACTTC
TRBV28	NA	NA	TRBJ2-7	CASSVLEISSYEQYF	TGTGCCAGCAGTGTCCTTGAAATTAGCTCCTACGAGCAGTACTTC
TRBV5-4	NA	NA	TRBJ2-5	CASSWGGRGETQYF	TGTGCCAGCAGCTGGGGGGGGCGGGGGGAGACCCAGTACTTC
TRBV5-1	TRBD2	NA	TRBJ2-3	CASRQLAGGPDTQYF	TGCGCCAGCAGACAACTAGCGGGAGGGCCGGATACGCAGTATTTT
TRBV19	NA	NA	TRBJ1-3	CASSPGPGNTIYF	TGTGCCAGTAGCCCAGGCCCGGGAAACACCATATATTTT
TRBV27	TRBD1	NA	TRBJ2-2	CASSSSGTGVHLGELFF	TGTGCCAGCAGTAGTTCCGGGACAGGGGTCCACCTCGGGGAGCTGTTTTTT
TRBV2	NA	NA	TRBJ2-5	CASSEKRVGETQYF	TGTGCCAGCAGTGAAAAGCGGGTGGGCGAGACCCAGTACTTC
TRBV7-3	TRBD2	NA	TRBJ2-1	CASSGGTSRSKQFF	TGTGCCAGCAGCGGGGGGACTAGCAGATCGAAGCAGTTCTTC
TRBV10-3	TRBD1	NA	TRBJ2-5	CAISEGGAGQGAGETQYF	TGTGCCATCAGTGAGGGGGGAGCGGGACAGGGGGCTGGCGAGACCCAGTACTTC
TRBV6-5	NA	NA	TRBJ2-3	CASSYRVTDTQYF	TGTGCCAGCAGTTATAGAGTCACAGATACGCAGTATTTT
TRBV28	NA	once	TRBJ1-5	CASSLVRQPQHF	TGTGCCAGCAGTCTTGTGAGGCAGCCCCAGCATTTT
TRBV18	NA	NA	TRBJ2-3	CASSSSQISTDTQYF	TGTGCCAGCTCATCCTCCCAGATTAGCACAGATACGCAGTATTTT
TRBV7-8	TRBD2	NA	TRBJ2-7	CASSPTGGLAGVREQYF	TGTGCCAGCAGCCCAACCGGGGGACTAGCGGGAGTCCGCGAGCAGTACTTC
TRBV7-9	TRBD1	once	TRBJ1-1	CASSWTGVTEAFF	TGTGCCAGCAGTTGGACAGGGGTGACTGAAGCTTTCTTT
TRBV7-9	TRBD1	NA	TRBJ1-1	CASSSGTGGVDTEAFF	TGTGCCAGCAGCTCTGGGACAGGGGGCGTGGACACTGAAGCTTTCTTT
TRBV18	NA	many	TRBJ2-4	CASSPVRGTKNIQYF	TGTGCCAGCTCACCGGTCAGGGGAACCAAAAACATTCAGTACTTC
TRBV19	NA	NA	TRBJ1-1	CASSIGQGRAGLNTEAFF	TGTGCCAGTAGTATTGGGCAGGGGAGGGCTGGGTTGAACACTGAAGCTTTCTTT
TRBV9	NA	NA	TRBJ1-1	CASSKGQNTEAFF	TGTGCCAGCAGCAAGGGACAGAACACTGAAGCTTTCTTT
TRBV5-1	NA	NA	TRBJ1-5	CASSFKGGGEPQHF	TGCGCCAGCAGCTTCAAGGGTGGGGGGGAGCCCCAGCATTTT
TRBV7-3	NA	medium-sized	TRBJ2-7	CASSSSCSEQYF	TGTGCCAGCAGCTCGTCCTGTAGCGAGCAGTACTTC
TRBV4-2	NA	NA	TRBJ2-7	CASSQDLRDIYYEQYF	TGTGCCAGCAGCCAAGATCTCAGGGACATCTACTACGAGCAGTACTTC
TRBV30	TRBD1	NA	TRBJ1-1	CAWSAVDRGAMNTEAFF	TGTGCCTGGAGTGCTGTAGACAGGGGGGCGATGAACACTGAAGCTTTCTTT
TRBV5-1	TRBD2	few	TRBJ2-2	CASSGSSGNTGELFF	TGCGCCAGCAGCGGGTCTAGCGGGAACACCGGGGAGCTGTTTTTT
TRBV11-2	TRBD1	NA	TRBJ1-6	CASSSRQGNSPLHF	TGTGCCAGCAGCTCCCGACAGGGGAATTCACCCCTCCACTTT
TRBV2	NA	NA	TRBJ1-3	CASWQGIGNTIYF	TGTGCCAGCTGGCAGGGAATAGGAAACACCATATATTTT
TRBV2	TRBD2	NA	TRBJ2-3	CASSTSGSVSDTQYF	TGTGCCAGCAGTACTAGCGGGAGTGTATCAGATACGCAGTATTTT
TRBV7-9	NA	NA	TRBJ1-1	CASSLNTEAFF	TGTGCCAGCAGCCTAAACACTGAAGCTTTCTTT
TRBV5-1	TRBD1	NA	TRBJ2-2	CASKAVTGGTGELFF	TGCGCCAGCAAGGCTGTGACAGGGGGCACCGGGGAGCTGTTTTTT
TRBV18	NA	NA	TRBJ1-4	CASSRFDRSTNEKLFF	TGTGCCAGCTCACGGTTCGACAGGTCAACTAATGAAAAACTGTTTTTT
TRBV20-1	NA	NA	TRBJ1-2	CSASHGYTF	TGCAGTGCGAGCCATGGCTACACCTTC
TRBV14	TRBD2	NA	TRBJ2-5	CASSQDSLLAGVGETQYF	TGTGCCAGCAGCCAAGATTCCCTTTTAGCGGGAGTCGGGGAGACCCAGTACTTC
TRBV7-6	NA	NA	TRBJ2-5	CASSFSLQETQYF	TGTGCCAGCAGCTTTAGTCTGCAAGAGACCCAGTACTTC
TRBV18	NA	NA	TRBJ1-2	CASSPVVSDNYGYTF	TGTGCCAGCTCACCAGTGGTATCAGATAACTATGGCTACACCTTC
TRBV14	NA	NA	TRBJ2-5	CASSQVQVQETQYF	TGTGCCAGCAGCCAAGTCCAGGTCCAAGAGACCCAGTACTTC
TRBV6-1	NA	few	TRBJ2-3	CASSVSEGTDTQYF	TGTGCCAGCAGTGTGAGTGAGGGCACAGATACGCAGTATTTT
TRBV7-2	TRBD1	NA	TRBJ2-1	CASSPKQGAYNEQFF	TGTGCCAGCAGCCCTAAGCAGGGGGCCTACAATGAGCAGTTCTTC
TRBV6-1	NA	NA	TRBJ1-2	CASKVTDYYGYTF	TGTGCCAGCAAAGTGACAGACTACTATGGCTACACCTTC
TRBV7-9	NA	NA	TRBJ2-5	CASLRDNHYQETQYF	TGTGCCAGCCTCAGGGACAACCACTACCAAGAGACCCAGTACTTC
TRBV28	NA	NA	TRBJ1-5	CASSLLERQPQHF	TGTGCCAGCAGTTTATTGGAGCGTCAGCCCCAGCATTTT
TRBV11-1	NA	NA	TRBJ2-7	CASSPQTSYEQYF	TGTGCCAGCAGCCCCCAGACTAGCTACGAGCAGTACTTC
TRBV15	NA	NA	TRBJ1-2	CATSRDRYGYTF	TGTGCCACCAGCAGAGATCGCTATGGCTACACCTTC
TRBV7-8	NA	NA	TRBJ2-5	CASSSHLWASGHPYQETQYF	TGTGCCAGCAGCTCCCACCTGTGGGCGAGCGGGCATCCCTACCAAGAGACCCAGTACTTC
TRBV10-3	NA	NA	TRBJ1-5	CAISEGTYQPQHF	TGTGCCATCAGTGAGGGCACCTATCAGCCCCAGCATTTT
TRBV10-2	NA	NA	TRBJ1-1	CASSGQPNTEAFF	TGCGCCAGCAGTGGGCAACCGAACACTGAAGCTTTCTTT
TRBV10-3	TRBD2	few	TRBJ2-1	CAINPGLAENEQFF	TGTGCCATCAATCCGGGACTAGCAGAGAATGAGCAGTTCTTC
TRBV29-1	NA	NA	TRBJ1-2	CSVEMAGGGVYGYTF	TGCAGCGTTGAGATGGCCGGGGGAGGGGTCTATGGCTACACCTTC
TRBV19	NA	NA	TRBJ1-4	CASSAYGQHEKLFF	TGTGCCAGTAGTGCATACGGACAGCATGAAAAACTGTTTTTT
TRBV6-5	TRBD2	NA	TRBJ2-7	CASSYSTSGISEQYF	TGTGCCAGCAGTTACTCGACTAGCGGGATCAGTGAGCAGTACTTC
TRBV6-5	NA	once	TRBJ1-6	CASSYSRRFNSPLHF	TGTGCCAGCAGTTACTCCCGGCGGTTTAATTCACCCCTCCACTTT
TRBV28	NA	NA	TRBJ2-3	CASKPLPSRWTRFSTDTQYF	TGTGCCAGCAAACCTCTCCCTTCACGATGGACAAGATTTAGCACAGATACGCAGTATTTT
TRBV6-1	TRBD1	few	TRBJ2-7	CASSERGTGGHEQYF	TGTGCCAGCAGTGAACGGGGTACAGGGGGCCACGAGCAGTACTTC
TRBV28	TRBD1	once	TRBJ1-5	CASSLNMGQMTLIFSNQPQHF	TGTGCCAGCAGTTTAAATATGGGACAGATGACACTCATTTTTAGCAATCAGCCCCAGCATTTT
TRBV10-3	TRBD2	NA	TRBJ2-1	CAMSAGGGSGNEQFF	TGTGCCATGAGTGCGGGAGGCGGGTCGGGCAATGAGCAGTTCTTC
TRBV5-1	NA	once	TRBJ2-1	CASSPGPPGEQFF	TGCGCCAGCAGTCCGGGTCCCCCTGGTGAGCAGTTCTTC
TRBV7-3	TRBD1	NA	TRBJ2-1	CASSSGGQSSYNEQFF	TGTGCCAGCAGCTCAGGGGGACAGAGCTCCTACAATGAGCAGTTCTTC